The rows below give T cell receptor beta chains drawn from one sample of a study of blood T cell repertoires in COVID-19. Only in-frame clones appear in the TCRdb table, and some are missing; sequencing was by immunoSEQ multiplex PCR. The sample holds about 80,000 clones, roughly 80% seen once. Material: peripheral blood. Receptors were obtained from a man of 80 years or more with acute or convalescent COVID-19. Both conserved end residues are part of each CDR3. A D gene is named only where the DNA matches it firmly. Where a row states a size, it is once, few, many or the class of an expanded clone; other rows omit it.

NA 13 NA TRBJ1-2 TRBV4-1 TGCGCCAGCAGCCAAGAGGGGGCCGGGGGCTACACCTTC CASSQEGAGGYTF
few 16 NA TRBJ2-3 TRBV6-4 TGTGCCAGCAGGACCCCCCCAGGGGACCGCGCAGATACGCAGTATTTT CASRTPPGDRADTQYF
NA 18 NA TRBJ2-7 TRBV7-9 TGTGCCAGCAGCTTTGTGGGCGGTTTGAAACCGGGGTACTACGAGCAGTACTTC CASSFVGGLKPGYYEQYF
NA 15 NA TRBJ2-2 TRBV13 TGTGCCAGCAGTCGCCTGGAGGGGAACACCGGGGAGCTGTTTTTT CASSRLEGNTGELFF
NA 16 NA TRBJ1-2 TRBV27 TGTGCCAGCAGTCCCAGCGGGACCCCCACGAGCTATGGCTACACCTTC CASSPSGTPTSYGYTF
few 15 TRBD2 TRBJ2-2 TRBV7-2 TGTGCCAGCAGCTTAGGATCAGCGGGGGAAGGGGAGCTGTTTTTT CASSLGSAGEGELFF
once 11 TRBD1 TRBJ1-2 TRBV20-1 TGCAGTGCTGACAGGGGTGATGGCTACACCTTC CSADRGDGYTF
NA 15 NA TRBJ1-4 TRBV19 TGTGCCAGTAGTATAGTGGGCGAAGGGGGAGAAAAACTGTTTTTT CASSIVGEGGEKLFF
NA 15 TRBD1 TRBJ1-6 TRBV6-5 TGTGCCAGCACCCTCGACAGGGGTTATAATTCACCCCTCCACTTT CASTLDRGYNSPLHF
NA 17 NA TRBJ1-2 TRBV5-1 TGCGCCAGCAGCCCTTTTTCCGGGAGCTCAACCTATGGTGGCTACACCTTC CASSPFSGSSTYGGYTF
NA 14 TRBD1 TRBJ2-1 TRBV9 TGTGCCAGCAGTACAGGGGCGTCCCGTCGGGAGCAGTTCTTC CASSTGASRREQFF
NA 15 TRBD1 TRBJ1-1 TRBV19 TGTGCCAGTAGTATCACAGGGGTCCCGAACACTGAAGCTTTCTTT CASSITGVPNTEAFF
NA 16 NA TRBJ1-4 TRBV18 TGTGCCAGCTCACCTTTCGACAGTTCAGTTAATGAAAAACTGTTTTTT CASSPFDSSVNEKLFF
NA 14 TRBD1 TRBJ1-5 TRBV12-5 TGTGCTAGTGGACAGGGGGTTGGCAATCAGCCCCAGCATTTT CASGQGVGNQPQHF
NA 13 NA TRBJ1-1 TRBV9 TGTGCCAGCAGCTCTGGTGGGGGGACTGAAGCTTTCTTT CASSSGGGTEAFF
NA 16 NA TRBJ1-2 TRBV6-1 TGTGCCAGCAGTGAAGCCCGAGCAGGGTCCCCGTTTGGCTACACCTTC CASSEARAGSPFGYTF
NA 16 TRBD2 TRBJ2-2 TRBV24-1 TGTGCCACCAGTGATTCTAGCGGCAGAGGGACCGGGGAGCTGTTTTTT CATSDSSGRGTGELFF
few 14 NA TRBJ1-3 TRBV19 TGTGCCAGTAGTATGGGACACTCTGGAAACACCATATATTTT CASSMGHSGNTIYF
NA 15 NA TRBJ1-5 TRBV6-1 TGTGCCAGCAGTGAGCCGAACAGGGGCAATCAGCCCCAGCATTTT CASSEPNRGNQPQHF
NA 12 NA TRBJ2-7 TRBV7-8 TGTGCCAGCAGCCTCAGGGTGAACGAGCAGTACTTC CASSLRVNEQYF
once 14 NA TRBJ1-1 TRBV3-1/TRBV3-2 TGTGCCAGCAGCCATAGGGGAAGTGACACTGAAGCTTTCTTT CASSHRGSDTEAFF
NA 16 TRBD1 TRBJ1-5 TRBV20-1 TGCAGTGCTAGTCTGACAGGGGGGATCGGCAATCAGCCCCAGCATTTT CSASLTGGIGNQPQHF
NA 14 TRBD1 TRBJ1-5 TRBV6-1 TGTGCCAGCAGTGATAACAGGGGGACTCAGCCCCAGCATTTT CASSDNRGTQPQHF
once 12 NA TRBJ2-3 TRBV7-3 TGTGCCAGCAGCTTATCCGGGGATACGCAGTATTTT CASSLSGDTQYF
NA 13 NA TRBJ2-4 TRBV19 TGTGCCAGTAGTATGGTCCCCCGGGACATTCAGTACTTC CASSMVPRDIQYF